The 30 T cell receptor beta chains below were found in one sample sequenced in a study of cytomegalovirus exposure and HLA in healthy donors. Vbeta (60) and Jbeta (13) primers were used in the PCR. Some clones are missing from TCRdb's copy, which holds only in-frame ones; the method was immunoSEQ multiplex PCR. The table lists some 100,000 clones, approximately 71% of them singletons. Sequencing was performed on PBMCs. These receptors were taken from a woman aged 18-30 years in good health and CMV-seropositive.

The gene calls are TRBV6-1 and TRBJ1-4, with D possibly being TRBD1 (5 bases). V was cut by 0 bases and J by 7 bases, with 15 bases left in between. Germline-derived CDR1 and CDR2 are MNHNS and SASEGT. The CDR3 length is 16 residues. The CDR3 loop reads CASSEALGRVGEKLFF. CDR3 bases: TGTGCCAGCAGTGAAGCGTTGGGGCGCGTCGGTGAAAAACTGTTTTTT.

The CDR3 bases are TGTGCCAGCAGCCGTCGGACAGACAATGAGCAGTTCTTC. Protein: CASSRRTDNEQFF. V and J are TRBV6-5 and TRBJ2-1; perhaps TRBD1 as D (6 bases). V lost 6 bases, J lost 5 bases, and 11 bases lay in between. Germline V gene lookup returns CDR1 MNHEY and CDR2 SVGAGI. The CDR3 has 13 residues.

J is TRBJ1-1 and V is TRBV29-1; no firm D call. V lost 2 bases, J lost 0 bases, and 13 bases lay in between. This CDR3 contains 15 residues. Germline CDR1 SQVTM, CDR2 ANQGSEA. CDR3 in amino acids: CSVELAIGVNTEAFF. DNA for the CDR3: TGCAGCGTTGAACTAGCCATCGGAGTGAACACTGAAGCTTTCTTT.

This chain connects TRBV2 to TRBJ1-3; 7 bases agree with TRBD1. Trimming at V came to 8 bases and at J to 7 bases, leaving 11 bases not matched to a gene. Germline-derived CDR1 and CDR2 are SNHLY and FYNNEI. This CDR3 comprises 14 residues. This chain's CDR3 is CASSLGQKLNTIYF. The DNA for the CDR3 is TGTGCCAGCTCCCTGGGACAGAAGCTCAACACCATATATTTT.

The chain carries TRBV7-9 and TRBJ2-1; 8 nucleotides line up with TRBD2. The CDR3 consists of 16 residues. Germline CDR1 and CDR2: SEHNR and FQNEAQ (reference sequence). V dropped 4 bases and J dropped 0; count of bases not matched to a gene: 5. The CDR3, as DNA: TGTGCCAGCAGCTCCCTAGCGGGCAGCTCCTACAATGAGCAGTTCTTC. Encoded protein: CASSSLAGSSYNEQFF. The full variable domain, its missing parts supplied by reference TRBV7-9 and TRBJ2-1, is DTGVSQNPRHKITKRGQNVTFRCDPISEHNRLYWYRQTLGQGPEFLTYFQNEAQLEKSRLLSDRFSAERPKGSFSTLEIQRTEQGDSAMYLCASSSLAGSSYNEQFFGPGTRLTVL.

V and J are TRBV21-1 and TRBJ2-1; the D call in the table, TRBD1, was not verified against the DNA. TRBV21-1 is classified as a pseudogene. This CDR3 region has 13 residues. The CDR3: CASSKDRGNEQFF. The DNA for the CDR3 is TGTGCCAGCAGCAAAGACAGGGGGAATGAGCAGTTCTTC.

This clone was picked up a small number of times. The chain joins TRBV7-2 to TRBJ2-7, with 10 bases identical to TRBD2. Germline V gene sequence: CDR1 SGHTA, CDR2 FQGNSA. This CDR3 is built from 17 residues. The J segment lost 2 bases and the V segment lost 5 bases, leaving 12 bases of the junction unmatched. DNA of the CDR3: TGTGCCAGCAGCCCTAGACTAGCGGGTTCACCTACCTACGAGCAGTACTTC. Translated, it gives CASSPRLAGSPTYEQYF.

V usage is TRBV19 and J usage is TRBJ1-2; 11 bases map to TRBD1. The CDR3 contains 17 residues. CDR1 is LNHDA, CDR2 SQIVND, per germline (reference sequence). V lost 3 bases and J lost 6; bases outside the gene matches: 12. The CDR3 region has the DNA TGTGCCAGTAGTATTAGACCGGGACAGGGGGTTAAAGATGGCTACACCTTC. Residues: CASSIRPGQGVKDGYTF.

V and J are TRBV11-3 and TRBJ2-3; 8 nucleotides line up with TRBD2. V lost 5 bases to trimming and J lost 3 bases; unmatched junction nucleotides: 7. The germline CDR1 and CDR2 sequences are SGHNT and YENEEA. This CDR3 region has 15 residues. The CDR3 coding sequence is TGTGCCAGCAGCCCCGGCGGGGGGCAAACAGATACGCAGTATTTT. This encodes CASSPGGGQTDTQYF.

The J gene is TRBJ1-2, the V gene TRBV12-5; D remains unclear. Germline V CDR1 and CDR2: LGHNT, FRNRAP. CDR3 size: 12 residues. The V and J ends lost 5 bases and 8 bases respectively, with 12 bases between them. In nucleotides, the CDR3 is TGTGCTAGTGGTCCAGATTATTACGGCTACACCTTC. It translates to CASGPDYYGYTF.

V is TRBV28 and J is TRBJ1-5; D may be TRBD1 (5 bases). With 5 bases removed from V and 5 bases from J, the gap between germline ends came to 16 bases. CDR3 length: 15 residues. Germline V gene lookup returns CDR1 MDHEN and CDR2 SYDVKM. CDR3 sequence: CASSTPRGSYQPQHF. The CDR3 nucleotides read TGTGCCAGCAGTACCCCTCGGGGGTCGTATCAGCCCCAGCATTTT.

V gene TRBV10-1 combines with J gene TRBJ2-1; 9 bases line up with TRBD1. CDR1 is WNHNN and CDR2 is SYGVQD in the germline V gene (reference sequence). The CDR3 runs 15 residues. V lost 1 base and J lost 9; bases outside the gene matches: 7. As DNA, the CDR3 is TGCGCCAGCAGTGAGTGCTACAGGGGGCCAGTTGAGCAGTTCTTC. Amino acid sequence: CASSECYRGPVEQFF.

The gene calls are TRBV13 and TRBJ1-2; D is perhaps TRBD1 (5 bases). Between the trimmed V and J ends, which lost 0 bases and 3 bases, there was a span of 17 bases. The CDR3 contains 17 residues. The germline V gene has CDR1 PRHDT and CDR2 FYEKMQ (reference sequence). The CDR3 DNA reads as TGTGCCAGCAGCTTAGGTGGGGAGGGGACCGGGCACTATGGCTACACCTTC. Translated, it gives CASSLGGEGTGHYGYTF. The full variable domain, rest sourced from reference TRBV13 and TRBJ1-2, is AAGVIQSPRHLIKEKRETATLKCYPIPRHDTVYWYQQGPGQDPQFLISFYEKMQSDKGSIPDRFSAQQFSDYHSELNMSSLELGDSALYFCASSLGGEGTGHYGYTFGSGTRLTVV.

This clone turned up a few times. V gene TRBV7-9 combines with J gene TRBJ1-2; TRBD1 aligns across 8 bases. CDR3 length equals 15 residues. V dropped 1 base and J dropped 2; count of bases not matched to a gene: 3. Germline V gene lookup returns CDR1 SEHNR and CDR2 FQNEAQ (reference sequence). Here the CDR3 DNA reads TGTGCCAGCAGCTTAGTTGACAGGGGAAACTATGGCTACACCTTC. This codes for CASSLVDRGNYGYTF.

Worth noting for this clone: The same CDR3 also results from other DNA sequences found in this sample. V is TRBV7-2 and J is TRBJ2-7; TRBD1 aligns across 9 bases. The V gene's germline CDR1 is SGHTA and CDR2 FQGNSA. The CDR3 runs 14 residues. The V gene end was trimmed by 5 bases and the J gene end by 2 bases; junction bases not matched to a gene: 4. The CDR3 coding sequence is TGTGCCAGCAGCCCGGACAGGGGCCCCTACGAGCAGTACTTC. Its translation: CASSPDRGPYEQYF. Together with reference TRBV7-2 and TRBJ2-7, the CDR3 gives the full variable domain: GAGVSQSPSNKVTEKGKDVELRCDPISGHTALYWYRQSLGQGLEFLIYFQGNSAPDKSGLPSDRFSAERTGGSVSTLTIQRTQQEDSAVYLCASSPDRGPYEQYFGPGTRLTVT.

Worth noting for this clone: One end of the junction fails to match germline, which may point to a read error. The chain joins TRBV7-9 to TRBJ2-2, with 7 bases lining up with TRBD2. Germline CDR1 and CDR2: SEHNR and FQNEAQ (reference sequence). This CDR3 is built from 16 residues. CDR3 region: CSSSSTSAPNTGELFF. The CDR3 DNA follows: TGTTCCAGCAGCTCCACTAGCGCTCCGAACACCGGGGAGCTGTTTTTT.

The chain is built from TRBV7-2 and TRBJ2-3; 11 positions match TRBD2. V lost 5 bases to trimming and J lost 11 bases; unmatched junction nucleotides: 9. This CDR3 spans 14 amino acids. The germline gives CDR1 SGHTA, CDR2 FQGNSA. CDR3 loop: CASSHGLAGGLQYF. The CDR3 nucleotides read TGTGCCAGCAGCCACGGGCTAGCGGGGGGTTTGCAGTATTTT. Combining the CDR3 with reference TRBV7-2 and TRBJ2-3 gives the whole variable domain GAGVSQSPSNKVTEKGKDVELRCDPISGHTALYWYRQSLGQGLEFLIYFQGNSAPDKSGLPSDRFSAERTGGSVSTLTIQRTQQEDSAVYLCASSHGLAGGLQYFGPGTRLTVL.

The rearrangement links TRBV11-2 to TRBJ1-1; weak D call: TRBD1 (5 bases). This CDR3 is 16 amino acids long. Deletions cut 2 bases from V and 1 base from J, with 14 bases between. Germline V gives CDR1 SGHAT, CDR2 FQNNGV. This CDR3 reads CASSLRWGDRNTEAFF. The CDR3 nucleotides read TGTGCCAGCAGCTTACGGTGGGGCGACCGGAACACTGAAGCTTTCTTT.

V usage is TRBV11-2 and J usage is TRBJ1-6, with unresolved D. Germline CDR1 is SGHAT and CDR2 is FQNNGV. The CDR3 extends over 13 amino acids. Trimming pared 3 bases from V and 8 bases from J, leaving 8 bases between. The CDR3: CASSLREDSPLHF. The CDR3, as DNA: TGTGCCAGCAGCTTGCGCGAAGATTCACCCCTCCACTTT.

The V call is TRBV7-2, the J call TRBJ2-5; 7 positions match TRBD1. Looked up from germline, CDR1 is SGHTA and CDR2 is FQGNSA. The CDR3 has 13 residues. V shed 7 bases, J shed 4 bases, and the junction held 6 bases outside the gene matches. The CDR3 sequence is CASNRGSGETQYF. The CDR3 DNA sequence: TGTGCCAGCAACAGGGGTTCGGGAGAGACCCAGTACTTC. The full variable domain, its missing parts supplied by reference TRBV7-2 and TRBJ2-5, is GAGVSQSPSNKVTEKGKDVELRCDPISGHTALYWYRQSLGQGLEFLIYFQGNSAPDKSGLPSDRFSAERTGGSVSTLTIQRTQQEDSAVYLCASNRGSGETQYFGPGTRLLVL.

A remark on this clone: Sequence at one end of the junction differs from germline and may be a read error. The same CDR3 is also encoded by other DNA sequences in this sample. The chain uses TRBV15 and TRBJ1-6, with no clear D. The CDR3 sequence is 15 residues long. Germline assignment: CDR1 LNHNV and CDR2 YYDKDF (reference sequence). The CDR3 reads CATSRDMTANSPLHF. The CDR3 DNA sequence: TGCGCCACCAGCAGAGACATGACTGCTAATTCACCCCTCCACTTT.

This CDR3 is CASSPLAPTGLANEQYF. The CDR3 DNA is TGTGCCAGCTCACCTCTTGCCCCAACAGGGCTAGCTAACGAGCAGTACTTC. The chain uses TRBV18 and TRBJ2-7, with a possible D match to TRBD1 (6 bases). CDR1 is KGHSH and CDR2 is LQKENI in the germline V gene. This CDR3 is 17 amino acids long. Trimming shortened V by 3 bases and J by 5 bases, and 23 bases separated the two germline ends. Full variable domain (missing parts from reference TRBV18 and TRBJ2-7): NAGVMQNPRHLVRRRGQEARLRCSPMKGHSHVYWYRQLPEEGLKFMVYLQKENIIDESGMPKERFSAEFPKEGPSILRIQQVVRGDSAAYFCASSPLAPTGLANEQYFGPGTRLTVT.

The rearrangement joins TRBV7-3 to TRBJ2-3; 11 positions agree with TRBD2. V was clipped by 5 bases and J by 4 bases; unmatched bases: 8. Per germline, CDR1 SGHTA and CDR2 FQGTGA. This CDR3 contains 16 residues. Here the CDR3 reads CASSLLAGGGSDTQYF. The CDR3 DNA reads TGTGCCAGCAGCCTCTTAGCGGGAGGGGGTTCAGATACGCAGTATTTT.

This rearrangement joins TRBV14 to TRBJ1-2, with 7 positions matching TRBD1. Trimming took 2 bases from V and 4 from J; bases not matched to a gene: 1. The V gene's germline CDR1 is SGHDN and CDR2 FVKESK. This CDR3 region has 13 residues. This CDR3 is CASSQYRGYGYTF. The CDR3, as DNA: TGTGCCAGCAGCCAATACAGGGGCTATGGCTACACCTTC.

The V gene is TRBV7-9, the J gene TRBJ1-5, with TRBD1 identical over 7 bases. The CDR3 runs 16 residues. V dropped 6 bases and J dropped 4; count of bases not matched to a gene: 12. Germline assignment: CDR1 SEHNR and CDR2 FQNEAQ (reference sequence). This chain's CDR3 is CASSSDRFESNQPQHF. The CDR3 nucleotides read TGTGCCAGCAGTTCGGACAGGTTCGAGAGTAATCAGCCCCAGCATTTT.

The J gene is TRBJ2-7, the V gene TRBV7-9, with D tentatively TRBD2 (5 bases). From germline, CDR1 is SEHNR and CDR2 FQNEAQ (reference sequence). CDR3 length: 13 residues. Trimming stripped 8 bases from V and 2 bases from J, with 13 bases between. DNA of the CDR3: TGTGCCAGCGGGGTAGCGTCCCCCTACGAGCAGTACTTC. Translating gives CASGVASPYEQYF. The whole variable domain, filled in from reference TRBV7-9 and TRBJ2-7, reads DTGVSQNPRHKITKRGQNVTFRCDPISEHNRLYWYRQTLGQGPEFLTYFQNEAQLEKSRLLSDRFSAERPKGSFSTLEIQRTEQGDSAMYLCASGVASPYEQYFGPGTRLTVT.

The rearrangement uses TRBV6-1 and TRBJ2-3; 7 bases line up with TRBD1. The CDR3 is 14 amino acids. Germline V CDR1 and CDR2: MNHNS, SASEGT. The trim removed 5 bases at V and 2 bases at J, leaving 4 bases unmatched. In DNA form, the CDR3 reads TGTGCCAGCAGTTCGGACAGGTCCACAGATACGCAGTATTTT. This translates into CASSSDRSTDTQYF.

V is TRBV20-1 and J is TRBJ2-5; D is unresolved. The closer fit of TRBJ2-7 to the DNA end suggests the J call may be wrong. The CDR3 extends over 11 amino acids. Germline CDR1 and CDR2: DFQATT and SNEGSKA (reference sequence). The CDR3 nucleotides are TGCAGTGCCCCGACAAATTACGAGCAGTACTTC. It codes for CSAPTNYEQYF.

This chain uses TRBV27 with TRBJ1-5; D might be TRBD1 (5 bases). Trimming shortened V by 10 bases and J by 4 bases, and 23 bases separated the two germline ends. The CDR3 has 16 residues. Germline V gives CDR1 MNHEY, CDR2 SMNVEV (reference sequence). The CDR3 here is CATRGEGLGGNQPQHF. CDR3 sequence (DNA): TGTGCCACCCGCGGAGAGGGGCTGGGGGGAAATCAGCCCCAGCATTTT.

The rearrangement links TRBV30 to TRBJ1-1; the D gene is possibly TRBD1 (6 bases). The CDR3 covers 15 residues. Trimming pared 3 bases from V and 0 bases from J, leaving 14 bases between. Germline V gene lookup returns CDR1 GTSNPN and CDR2 SVGIG (reference sequence). The CDR3 is CAWSSQQGMNTEAFF. In nucleotides, the CDR3 is TGTGCCTGGAGCTCCCAACAGGGTATGAACACTGAAGCTTTCTTT.